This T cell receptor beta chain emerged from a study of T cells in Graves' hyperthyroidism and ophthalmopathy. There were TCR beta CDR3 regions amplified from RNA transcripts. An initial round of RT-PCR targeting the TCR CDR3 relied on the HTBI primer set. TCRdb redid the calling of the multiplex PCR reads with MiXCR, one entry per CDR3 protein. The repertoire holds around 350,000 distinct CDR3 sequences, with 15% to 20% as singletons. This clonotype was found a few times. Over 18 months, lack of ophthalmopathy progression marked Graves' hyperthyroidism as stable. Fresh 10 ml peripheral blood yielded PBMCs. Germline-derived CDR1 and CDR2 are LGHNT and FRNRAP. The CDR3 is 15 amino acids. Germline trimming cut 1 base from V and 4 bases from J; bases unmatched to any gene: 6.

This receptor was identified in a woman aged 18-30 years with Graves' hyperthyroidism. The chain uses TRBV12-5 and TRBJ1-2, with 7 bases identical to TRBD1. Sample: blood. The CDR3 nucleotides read TGTGCTAGTGGTTTGGGGACAGGAAGCCTCTATGGCTACACCTTC. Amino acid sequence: CASGLGTGSLYGYTF.